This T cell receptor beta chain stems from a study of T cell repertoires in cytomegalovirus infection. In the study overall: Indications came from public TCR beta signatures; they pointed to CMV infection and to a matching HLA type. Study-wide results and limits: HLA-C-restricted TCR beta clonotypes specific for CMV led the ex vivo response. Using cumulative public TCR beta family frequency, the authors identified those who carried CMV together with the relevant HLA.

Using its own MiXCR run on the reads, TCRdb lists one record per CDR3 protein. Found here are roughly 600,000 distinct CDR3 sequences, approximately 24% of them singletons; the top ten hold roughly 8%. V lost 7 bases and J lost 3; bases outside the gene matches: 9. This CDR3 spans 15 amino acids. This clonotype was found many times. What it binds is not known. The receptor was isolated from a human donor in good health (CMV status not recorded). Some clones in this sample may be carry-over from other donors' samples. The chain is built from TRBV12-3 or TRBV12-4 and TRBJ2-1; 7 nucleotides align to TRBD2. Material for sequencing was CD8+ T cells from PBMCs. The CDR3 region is CASTPWEGRYNEQFF. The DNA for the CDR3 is TGTGCCAGCACCCCTTGGGAGGGACGCTACAATGAGCAGTTCTTC.